This TCR beta chain was profiled in a study of T-cell reconstitution after alpha-beta-depleted transplantation in children. Using unique molecular identifiers, the investigators prepared the TCRbeta library. MiXCR was run by TCRdb on the PCR reads, yielding one entry per CDR3 protein. The repertoire has hundreds of thousands of distinct CDR3 sequences, around 7.5% of them found once; the top ten carry less than 8%. Notes on the study in general: Where alpha-beta T cells came from about two months after transplant was reportedly several hundred expanded graft clones.

This clonotype has ten or more counts. Its antigen is undetermined. The CDR3 runs to 14 residues. V was trimmed by 7 bases and J by 0 bases, leaving 11 bases between them. Germline CDR1 is SGHDT and CDR2 is YYEEEE. The source material was PBMCs, mostly from graft donor cells, sampled 180 days after TCRalphabeta/CD19-depleted stem cell transplant. The rearrangement links TRBV5-6 to TRBJ1-5; D is undetermined. The sequence was obtained from a male patient younger than 18 who had a stem cell transplant for acute lymphoblastic leukemia, so the T cells may come from the graft donor. For the CDR3, the DNA is TGTGCCAGCCGCTCCTGGTATAGCAATCAGCCCCAGCATTTT. Protein sequence: CASRSWYSNQPQHF.